Each of the 7 T cell receptor beta chains below was sequenced from the same sample in a study of T cell changes during pregnancy in multiple sclerosis (dated by TCRdb to about 2019). The protocol used for the library was the immunoSEQ multiplex PCR assay. TCRdb holds this immuneACCESS table with in-frame rearrangements only. Some clones are missing; in checked studies, unresolved V genes explain under half, and the rest has no known cause. The sample includes fewer than 85,000 clones, with around nine tenths observed a single time. The top ten constitute over 1.5% of the sample. The source was peripheral blood, collected before pregnancy. Receptors originate from a female donor with multiple sclerosis, enrolled in a pregnancy study.

The rearrangement links TRBV10-1 to TRBJ2-3, with D possibly TRBD2 on 6 matching bases. This CDR3 comprises 14 residues. V shed 0 bases and J shed 3 bases, with 7 bases lying between them. CDR1 is WNHNN and CDR2 is SYGVQD in the germline V gene (reference sequence). The CDR3 sequence is CASSESEGTDTQYF. The DNA for the CDR3 is TGCGCCAGCAGTGAGTCGGAGGGGACAGATACGCAGTATTTT.

V and J are TRBV5-1 and TRBJ2-7; D perhaps matches TRBD2 (6 bases). CDR1 is SGHRS and CDR2 is YFSETQ in the germline V gene. Trimming removed 0 bases at V and 4 bases at J, with 17 bases between. CDR3 size: 16 residues. In DNA, the CDR3 is TGCGCCAGCAGCTTGGGTGCGGGATTGGGCCTATACGAGCAGTACTTC. Its protein product is CASSLGAGLGLYEQYF.

This chain connects TRBV2 to TRBJ1-6; D is uncertain. V lost 3 bases and J lost 9, with 12 bases in between. Germline CDR1 SNHLY, CDR2 FYNNEI. The CDR3 consists of 14 residues. DNA of the CDR3: TGTGCCAGCAGTGAGTGGGAGATCGGTTCACCCCTCCACTTT. It is translated as CASSEWEIGSPLHF.

The V and J genes are TRBV29-1 and TRBJ1-1; D might be TRBD1 (5 bases). Trimming pared 3 bases from V and 10 bases from J, leaving 12 bases between. Germline V gene data show CDR1 as SQVTM and CDR2 as ANQGSEA. The CDR3 consists of 11 residues. CDR3 amino acids: CSVDRGLGAFF. The CDR3 nucleotides read TGCAGCGTTGATAGGGGCCTGGGAGCTTTCTTT.

V and J are TRBV19 and TRBJ1-5; 8 bases fit TRBD1. This CDR3 has 22 amino acids. V trimming: 5 bases; J trimming: 0 bases; junction bases outside the gene matches: 24. Germline CDR1 is LNHDA and CDR2 is SQIVND (reference sequence). The CDR3 sequence is CASSPQPGLRPGGGYSNQPQHF. The DNA of the CDR3 is TGTGCCAGTAGTCCGCAGCCAGGCTTGCGGCCAGGGGGCGGATATAGCAATCAGCCCCAGCATTTT.

The chain is built from TRBV20-1 and TRBJ1-1; D gene uncertain. V gave up 1 base and J gave up 13 bases, with 13 bases separating them. This CDR3 contains 11 residues. Germline CDR1 DFQATT, CDR2 SNEGSKA (reference sequence). The CDR3 coding sequence is TGCAGTGCTAGAGGCCCGGGCCGGGGTTTCTTT. Protein product: CSARGPGRGFF.

This chain links TRBV29-1 with TRBJ2-1; 12 bases are a match to TRBD2. CDR3 length equals 20 residues. Germline lookup yields CDR1 SQVTM and CDR2 ANQGSEA. Losses at the gene ends were 2 bases for V and 4 bases for J; bases not matched to a gene: 18. The CDR3 region has the DNA TGCAGCGTTGAACCCCGGGGGACTAGCGGGTCACCCGGGTTTTACAATGAGCAGTTCTTC. It yields the protein CSVEPRGTSGSPGFYNEQFF.